Given below is one TCR beta chain in context. This clone was recorded once. Its specific antigen is unknown. Within one base of it there is no much larger clone, and no base qualities were kept. The data derive from a study of technical replicates of blood from several donors (dated by TCRdb to 2016 to 2017). Libraries were prepared through the immunoSEQ multiplex PCR assay. In TCRdb, the immuneACCESS table is reduced to in-frame sequences with V and J assigned. These tables do not hold every clone; where another copy was compared, an unresolved V gene accounts for under half, and the others remain unexplained. This sample has around 100,000 clones in its table, and roughly 95% of those were observed once. The top ten clones comprise roughly 0.19% of the sample. Inclusive of the bounding cysteine and phenylalanine, the CDR3 is 17 residues long. Left in the record is the CDR3 DNA by itself, 51 bases read in frame from the first base. The CDR1 and CDR2 encoded by the germline V gene are MRHNA and SNTAGT. Clipping removes 6 bases from V and 6 bases from J, with 18 as the unmatched junction base count.

The chain employs TRBV6-4 and TRBJ2-3, and 7 junctional nucleotides match TRBD2. Material: T cells isolated from PBMCs. This receptor was taken from a human donor in good health. The nucleotide sequence reads as follows: TGTGCCAGCAGGAGCTCTTATCGGGGGGTCCTCCTTGATACGCAGTATTTT. It translates as CASRSSYRGVLLDTQYF.